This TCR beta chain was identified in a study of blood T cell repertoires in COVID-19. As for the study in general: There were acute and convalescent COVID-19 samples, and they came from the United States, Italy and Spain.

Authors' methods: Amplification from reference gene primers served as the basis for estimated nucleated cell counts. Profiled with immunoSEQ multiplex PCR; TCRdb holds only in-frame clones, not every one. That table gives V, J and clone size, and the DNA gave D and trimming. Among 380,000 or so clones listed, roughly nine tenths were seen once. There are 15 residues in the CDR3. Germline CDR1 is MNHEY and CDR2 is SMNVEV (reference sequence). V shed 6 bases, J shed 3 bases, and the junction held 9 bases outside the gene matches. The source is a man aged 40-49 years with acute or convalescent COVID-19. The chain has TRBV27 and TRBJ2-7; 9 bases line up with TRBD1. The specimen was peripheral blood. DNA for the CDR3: TGTGCCAGCAGCCAGACCGGACAGGGGATCTACGAGCAGTACTTC. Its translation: CASSQTGQGIYEQYF.